These 5 T cell receptor beta chains were sequenced from one sample in a study of T cells in Graves' hyperthyroidism and ophthalmopathy. Amplified regions were TCR beta CDR3 sequences from RNA transcripts. First-round RT-PCR of the TCR CDR3 relied on the HTBI primer set. TCRdb re-called the multiplex PCR reads with MiXCR, one entry per CDR3 protein. In the table there are 550,000 to 600,000 distinct CDR3 sequences, about 45% of which are singletons. The sequenced sample consisted of peripheral blood or thyroid tissue (not recorded which). The receptors were gathered from an adult woman with Graves' disease, either hyperthyroidism or ophthalmopathy (not recorded which).

The V call is TRBV5-1, the J call TRBJ2-3; 7 nucleotides agree with TRBD1. V gave up 4 bases and J gave up 2 bases; unmatched junction bases: 7. The CDR3 loop spans 15 amino acids. Germline V CDR1 and CDR2: SGHRS, YFSETQ. The CDR3 region is CASSDGTDYTDTQYF. CDR3 DNA sequence: TGCGCCAGCAGCGACGGGACAGACTACACAGATACGCAGTATTTT. Using reference TRBV5-1 and TRBJ2-3 for the parts outside the CDR3, the full variable domain is KAGVTQTPRYLIKTRGQQVTLSCSPISGHRSVSWYQQTPGQGLQFLFEYFSETQRNKGNFPGRFSGRQFSNSRSEMNVSTLELGDSALYLCASSDGTDYTDTQYFGPGTRLTVL.

In DNA form, the CDR3 reads TGCAGCGTTACAGGAAAAATACAAGAGACCCAGTACTTC. This encodes CSVTGKIQETQYF. This rearrangement joins TRBV29-1 to TRBJ2-5; possibly TRBD1 for D (5 bases). V was pared by 5 bases and J by 2 bases, with 12 bases between. The CDR3 spans 13 residues. Germline V CDR1 and CDR2: SQVTM, ANQGSEA.

V usage is TRBV25-1 and J usage is TRBJ2-3; D is perhaps TRBD1 (8 bases). Trimming cost V 1 base and J 3 bases, with 17 bases left between them. This CDR3 comprises 17 residues. Germline V gene data show CDR1 as MGHDK and CDR2 as SYGVNS. The CDR3: CASSEWTGRAGTDTQYF. The CDR3 region has the DNA TGTGCCAGCAGTGAATGGACAGGGAGGGCTGGGACAGATACGCAGTATTTT.

This clonotype was seen at least ten times. The chain carries TRBV20-1 and TRBJ1-6; 9 nucleotides match TRBD1. This CDR3 has 15 amino acids. Germline lookup yields CDR1 DFQATT and CDR2 SNEGSKA (reference sequence). Trimming cost V 6 bases and J 7 bases; bases outside gene matches: 10. The CDR3 nucleotides are TGCAGTGCCTGGACACAGGGGGCGGGCAATTCACCCCTCCACTTT. It yields the protein CSAWTQGAGNSPLHF.

The chain joins TRBV2 to TRBJ1-6, with D unresolved. The CDR3 consists of 15 residues. The V gene's germline CDR1 is SNHLY and CDR2 FYNNEI. The V and J ends lost 4 bases and 3 bases respectively, with 10 bases between them. The CDR3 region is CASSGSGSYNSPLHF. As DNA, the CDR3 is TGTGCCAGCAGTGGCTCAGGCAGCTATAATTCACCCCTCCACTTT.